This passage covers 19 T cell receptor beta chains from one sample sequenced in a study of cytomegalovirus exposure and HLA in healthy donors. The primer mix had 60 Vbeta and 13 Jbeta primers. Clones were read by immunoSEQ multiplex PCR, and TCRdb kept only the in-frame ones, dropping some. The table records approximately 240,000 clones, approximately 82% of them present only once. The sequenced sample consisted of PBMCs. Receptors were obtained from a middle-aged woman in good health and CMV-seronegative.

The J gene is TRBJ1-1, the V gene TRBV6-6; D may be TRBD1 (6 bases). The CDR3 sequence is 14 residues long. Trimming removed 7 bases from V and 8 bases from J, with 20 bases in between. Per germline, CDR1 MNHNY and CDR2 SVGAGI (reference sequence). For the CDR3, the DNA is TGTGCCAGCACTATTACTCAACAGGGCGCCGAAGCTTTCTTT. Translating gives CASTITQQGAEAFF.

The rearrangement joins TRBV6-6 to TRBJ1-1; 7 bases line up with TRBD1. The germline gives CDR1 MNHNY, CDR2 SVGAGI (reference sequence). CDR3 length: 12 amino acids. V shed 8 bases and J 3 bases; nucleotides not matched to a gene: 3. The DNA of the CDR3 is TGTGCCAGCCACAGGGGAGACACTGAAGCTTTCTTT. Its protein product is CASHRGDTEAFF.

V and J are TRBV4-1 and TRBJ2-5, with D perhaps TRBD1 (6 bases). Germline V gene data show CDR1 as MGHRA and CDR2 as YSYEKL. The CDR3 has 16 residues. Trimming removed 1 base at V and 3 bases at J, with 15 bases between. The CDR3 reads CASSQVIGGNKETQYF. The CDR3 DNA reads TGCGCCAGCAGCCAAGTGATAGGGGGAAACAAAGAGACCCAGTACTTC.

V and J are TRBV5-1 and TRBJ2-1; the match to TRBD2 covers 10 bases. The CDR3 loop spans 17 amino acids. CDR1 is SGHRS and CDR2 is YFSETQ in the germline V gene. V gave up 1 base and J gave up 2 bases; unmatched junction bases: 6. The chain's CDR3 is CASSLSSGGVPYNEQFF. As DNA, the CDR3 is TGCGCCAGCAGCTTGTCTAGCGGGGGTGTACCCTACAATGAGCAGTTCTTC.

The chain recombines TRBV5-4 with TRBJ1-6, with D possibly being TRBD1 (5 bases). The CDR3 length is 18 residues. V lost 4 bases, J lost 0 bases, and 17 bases lay in between. The germline V gene encodes CDR1 SGHNT and CDR2 YYREEE (reference sequence). CDR3 DNA sequence: TGTGCCAGCAGCAATCCCTGGGGGGAGAGCTCCTATAATTCACCCCTCCACTTT. It specifies CASSNPWGESSYNSPLHF.

V usage is TRBV5-4 and J usage is TRBJ2-2; TRBD2 matches at 11 bases. The germline V gene has CDR1 SGHNT and CDR2 YYREEE (reference sequence). V was clipped by 5 bases and J by 1 base; unmatched bases: 7. The CDR3 spans 17 residues. The chain's CDR3 is CASRSRTSGLNTGELFF. The DNA for the CDR3 is TGTGCCAGCAGGTCGCGGACTAGCGGGTTGAACACCGGGGAGCTGTTTTTT.

This chain connects TRBV7-9 to TRBJ2-5; no reliable D call. Deletions cut 5 bases from V and 2 bases from J, with 3 bases between. CDR1 and CDR2 from the germline V gene are SEHNR and FQNEAQ (reference sequence). The CDR3 has 11 amino acids. In DNA form, the CDR3 reads TGTGCCAGCAGCCGTCAAGAGACCCAGTACTTC. Protein: CASSRQETQYF.

The chain carries TRBV2 and TRBJ2-2; 14 bases are shared with TRBD2. The CDR3 runs to 17 residues. The germline CDR1 and CDR2 sequences are SNHLY and FYNNEI. With V trimmed by 6 bases and J by 6 bases, 9 bases remained unmatched. The CDR3 nucleotides are TGTGCCAGCAGACTATTGGCGGGACTAGCGGGGGCCGGGGAGCTGTTTTTT. Translated: CASRLLAGLAGAGELFF.

This clone occurred once. At one of its ends the junction is not consistent with the germline gene, which may arise from a read error. The rearrangement joins TRBV7-7 to TRBJ2-7; TRBD1 aligns across 7 bases. The CDR3 sequence is 13 residues long. Per the germline V gene, CDR1 is SSHAT and CDR2 is FNYEAQ (reference sequence). Here the CDR3 DNA reads TGTGCTAGCAGCTTAATTCCAGGGGGCGAGCAGTACTTC. Amino acid sequence: CASSLIPGGEQYF.

This clone was picked up a small number of times. The chain has TRBV6-1 and TRBJ1-1; 8 bases agree with TRBD1. Per germline, CDR1 MNHNS and CDR2 SASEGT. The CDR3 spans 14 residues. V was pared by 6 bases and J by 3 bases, with 6 bases of the junction left unmatched. The CDR3 reads CASRRQGAYTEAFF. The CDR3 DNA follows: TGTGCCAGCAGGAGGCAGGGGGCTTACACTGAAGCTTTCTTT.

The rearrangement links TRBV28 to TRBJ1-2, with D maybe TRBD1 (6 bases). The CDR3 consists of 15 residues. Trimming removed 5 bases from V and 2 bases from J, with 15 bases in between. Germline V lookup: CDR1 MDHEN, CDR2 SYDVKM. The chain's CDR3 is CASSPPGRGNYGYTF. In DNA, the CDR3 is TGTGCCAGCAGTCCCCCTGGGAGGGGGAACTATGGCTACACCTTC.

V gene TRBV7-2 combines with J gene TRBJ2-1; 8 bases fit TRBD2. The germline V gene encodes CDR1 SGHTA and CDR2 FQGNSA. This CDR3 contains 16 residues. After removal of 0 bases from V and 5 bases from J, the junction contained 6 bases not matched to a gene. DNA for the CDR3: TGTGCCAGCAGCTTAGCGAGCGGGGGCGTTAACAATGAGCAGTTCTTC. Encoded protein: CASSLASGGVNNEQFF.

CDR3 sequence: CASLSAGQRSEQFF. In nucleotides, the CDR3 is TGTGCCAGCCTAAGCGCGGGCCAGAGGAGTGAGCAGTTCTTC. This chain joins TRBV5-4 and TRBJ2-1; the D gene is possibly TRBD2 (5 bases). Germline CDR1 is SGHNT and CDR2 is YYREEE (reference sequence). This CDR3 is 14 amino acids long. The V gene lost 7 bases and the J gene lost 9 bases, with 20 bases spanning the gap.

The V call is TRBV6-6, the J call TRBJ2-5; D is unclear. The ends were cut back, 6 bases at V and 8 bases at J, with 10 bases in the middle. CDR3 length: 11 residues. The germline gives CDR1 MNHNY, CDR2 SVGAGI (reference sequence). Here the CDR3 reads CASSDQATQYF. For the CDR3, the DNA is TGTGCCAGCAGCGATCAGGCTACCCAGTACTTC.

This clone was detected only once. The rearrangement joins TRBV5-1 to TRBJ1-2; 9 bases match TRBD1. The CDR3 is made up of 14 amino acids. After removal of 4 bases from V and 4 bases from J, the junction contained 5 bases not matched to a gene. Germline lookup yields CDR1 SGHRS and CDR2 YFSETQ. CDR3: CASSVGDRAYGYTF. The CDR3 region has the DNA TGCGCCAGCAGCGTAGGGGACAGGGCCTATGGCTACACCTTC.

V is TRBV29-1 and J is TRBJ1-1; D is uncertain. V lost 4 bases, J lost 8 bases, and 14 bases lay in between. The CDR3 totals 12 residues. Germline loops: CDR1 SQVTM, CDR2 ANQGSEA. The CDR3 here is CSVGVGRREAFF. The CDR3 coding sequence is TGCAGCGTTGGGGTGGGGAGGAGGGAAGCTTTCTTT.

This chain joins TRBV28 and TRBJ2-1; 7 bases are shared with TRBD1. Germline V gene lookup returns CDR1 MDHEN and CDR2 SYDVKM. The CDR3 is made up of 14 amino acids. The V segment lost 3 bases and the J segment 4 bases; nucleotides outside the gene matches: 3. For the CDR3, the DNA is TGTGCCAGCAGTTTGCAGGGGGATTACAATGAGCAGTTCTTC. Protein sequence: CASSLQGDYNEQFF. Together with reference TRBV28 and TRBJ2-1, the CDR3 gives the full variable domain: DVKVTQSSRYLVKRTGEKVFLECVQDMDHENMFWYRQDPGLGLRLIYFSYDVKMKEKGDIPEGYSVSREKKERFSLILESASTNQTSMYLCASSLQGDYNEQFFGPGTRLTVL.

The chain is built from TRBV4-1 and TRBJ2-3; TRBD1 agrees at 8 bases. The CDR3 loop spans 16 amino acids. The germline gives CDR1 MGHRA, CDR2 YSYEKL. J lost 2 bases, V lost 0 bases, and 4 bases had no gene match. The CDR3 protein is CASSQEGDRYTDTQYF. As DNA, the CDR3 is TGCGCCAGCAGCCAAGAAGGGGACAGGTACACAGATACGCAGTATTTT.

This chain links TRBV10-1 with TRBJ2-7, with 9 bases aligning to TRBD2. The CDR3 has 15 amino acids. Germline CDR1 reads WNHNN; CDR2 reads SYGVQD (reference sequence). Trimming at V came to 4 bases and at J to 0 bases, leaving 4 bases not matched to a gene. CDR3 sequence (DNA): TGCGCCAGCAGTGCCCTAGCGGGGACCTCCTACGAGCAGTACTTC. Amino acids: CASSALAGTSYEQYF.